This T cell receptor beta chain was sequenced for a study of T cell responses to AZD1222 COVID-19 vaccine. Study-wide findings and caveats: White British people made up most donors, females outnumbered males, and clonal diversity was possibly underestimated. Reports indicate that nearly half of spike-specific TCRs are directed at unmutated variant regions. The study found vaccine-associated CD4 TCRs spanning spike, dominant at 160-218 and 743-854.

Here immunoSEQ multiplex PCR was the method, and the copy in TCRdb shows in-frame clones only, minus some. The data hold roughly 200,000 clones, with approximately 94% observed a single time. In regard to this clone: Its target is not known.

CDR1 and CDR2 from the germline V gene are MNHEY and SVGEGT. CDR3 length: 17 residues. The ends lost 0 bases at V and 0 bases at J; junction bases unmatched: 7. Sequenced material: peripheral blood, taken 28 days after the second dose of the MenACWY control vaccine. The source of this sequence is an adult who received the MenACWY meningococcal vaccine as a control. V gene TRBV6-2 or TRBV6-3 combines with J gene TRBJ2-7, with 8 bases that match TRBD1. The CDR3 loop is CASSYSIKQGVSYEQYF. CDR3 nucleotides: TGTGCCAGCAGTTACTCGATAAAACAGGGGGTCTCCTACGAGCAGTACTTC.